This TCR beta chain originates from a study of blood T cell repertoires in COVID-19. The germline CDR1 and CDR2 sequences are ENHRY and SYGVKD. V gave up 4 bases and J gave up 3 bases, with 6 bases separating them. The length of the CDR3 is 12 residues. Per the original methods: Amplification with reference gene primers provided the estimates of nucleated cell counts. TCRdb's copy holds only in-frame clones and misses some; the assay was immunoSEQ multiplex PCR. V, J and clone size are those of that table, while D and trimming were read from the DNA. The sample holds about 120,000 clones, over 75% seen once.

This TCR was sampled from an elderly man with acute or convalescent COVID-19. Sequenced material: peripheral blood. The chain uses TRBV10-3 and TRBJ1-1, with D hard to call. Here the CDR3 reads CAISVADTEAFF. CDR3 coding DNA: TGTGCCATCAGTGTTGCGGACACTGAAGCTTTCTTT.